Sequencing of this TCR beta chain was carried out in a study of blood T cell repertoires in COVID-19. About the study: Samples representing acute and convalescent COVID-19 were sourced from the United States, Italy and Spain. The analysed material was cDNA or gDNA that came from T cells, B-cell-depleted T cells, or PBMCs.

The CDR3 contains 15 residues. Germline loops: CDR1 WNHNN, CDR2 SYGVQD (reference sequence). With V trimmed by 6 bases and J by 2 bases, 5 bases remained unmatched. This clone was found once. TCRdb's copy holds only in-frame clones and misses some; the assay was immunoSEQ multiplex PCR. The sample includes 350,000 to 400,000 clones, 89% of them seen just once. Followed longitudinally, the Seattle patients had been enrolled during active infection. The material sequenced was peripheral blood. This chain connects TRBV10-1 to TRBJ2-3; 10 positions match TRBD1. The source of this sequence is a woman in her 30s with COVID-19, enrolled during active disease. The CDR3 DNA sequence: TGCGCCAGCAGGGCTGGACAGGGGGACACAGATACGCAGTATTTT. Amino acids: CASRAGQGDTDTQYF.